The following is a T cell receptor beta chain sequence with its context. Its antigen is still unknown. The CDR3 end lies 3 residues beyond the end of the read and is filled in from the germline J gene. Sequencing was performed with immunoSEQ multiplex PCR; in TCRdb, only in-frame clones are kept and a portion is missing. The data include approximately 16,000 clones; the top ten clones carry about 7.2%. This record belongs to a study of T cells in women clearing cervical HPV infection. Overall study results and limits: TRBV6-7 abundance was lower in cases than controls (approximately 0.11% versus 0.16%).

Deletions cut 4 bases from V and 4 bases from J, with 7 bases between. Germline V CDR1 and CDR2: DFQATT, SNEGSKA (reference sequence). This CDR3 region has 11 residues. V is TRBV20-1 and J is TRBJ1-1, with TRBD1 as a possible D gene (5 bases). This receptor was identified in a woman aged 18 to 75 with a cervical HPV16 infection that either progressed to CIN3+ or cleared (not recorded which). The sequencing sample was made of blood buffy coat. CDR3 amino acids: CSATQGTEAFF. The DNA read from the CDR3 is TGCAGTGCTACCCAGGGCACTGAA.